This T cell receptor beta chain stems from a study of cytotoxic CD8 clonotypes in ibrutinib-treated CLL. Study-wide results and limits: Public clonotypes proved infrequent, and on treatment they shrank or remained steady. Clonality went higher at ibrutinib response and then dropped back toward baseline at progression.

As for this clone: Its matching antigen is unknown. Other DNA sequences in the same sample also yield this CDR3.

Around 2 micrograms of genomic DNA from cryopreserved PBMCs went into TCR beta libraries. The CDR3 totals 11 residues. V was cut by 2 bases and J by 2 bases, with 1 base left in between. The germline CDR1 and CDR2 sequences are SGHRS and YFSETQ. Assay: immunoSEQ multiplex PCR; the TCRdb copy retains only in-frame clones and omits some. In the table there are 200,000 or so clones, 60% to 80% of which are singletons. This clonotype was sampled from a human donor with chronic lymphocytic leukemia. V is TRBV5-1 and J is TRBJ2-5; no clear D. Source: PBMCs, taken after 12 months of ibrutinib treatment. This CDR3 is CASSFQETQYF. As DNA, the CDR3 is TGCGCCAGCAGCTTTCAAGAGACCCAGTACTTC.